This T cell receptor beta chain came from a study of graft-versus-host responses after intestinal transplantation. Study-wide context: Following induction with anti-thymocyte globulin, all recipients were given tacrolimus and steroids for three to four years. General study findings and limits: Among recipient marrow samples, GvH clones were found; some appeared first in ileum or blood.

Per the germline V gene, CDR1 is MGHDK and CDR2 is SYGVNS. This CDR3 contains 11 residues. Trimming took off 4 bases at V and 3 bases at J, with 1 base between the two ends. Assay used: immunoSEQ multiplex PCR; TCRdb lists only in-frame clones, some missing. The sample records 40,000 to 45,000 clones, 75% to 95% being singletons. In the case of this clone: Its antigen is not identified.

The input for sequencing was PBMCs, taken approximately 320 days after intestinal transplant. This sequence was found in a human patient who received an intestinal transplant, so some T cells may come from the graft donor. The V call is TRBV25-1, the J call TRBJ2-1; D unclear. The CDR3 nucleotides read TGTGCCAGCAGTGTCTACAATGAGCAGTTCTTC. Translating gives CASSVYNEQFF.